What follows are 14 T cell receptor beta chains derived from one specimen sequenced in a study of cytomegalovirus exposure and HLA in healthy donors. The PCR was carried out with 60 Vbeta primers and 13 Jbeta primers. TCRdb keeps only in-frame clones here, not all; method: immunoSEQ multiplex PCR. The sample holds 130,000 or so clones, roughly 81% seen once. Sequencing input: PBMCs. The receptors originated from a female donor in good health and CMV-seronegative.

This clone was counted a single time. This chain connects TRBV4-2 to TRBJ2-3; D is possibly TRBD1 (6 bases). The CDR3 spans 15 residues. V lost 0 bases and J lost 3, with 10 bases in between. Germline CDR1 reads LGHNA; CDR2 reads YNFKEQ. The CDR3 here is CASSQDAGATDTQYF. Here the CDR3 DNA reads TGTGCCAGCAGCCAAGATGCAGGGGCGACAGATACGCAGTATTTT.

The V and J genes are TRBV7-9 and TRBJ2-4; 7 nucleotides agree with TRBD1. The V and J ends lost 1 base and 3 bases, in that order; junction bases with no gene match: 6. The CDR3 length is 16 residues. Germline-derived CDR1 and CDR2 are SEHNR and FQNEAQ (reference sequence). The CDR3 nucleotides are TGTGCCAGCAGCTTAGAGGGGGCGTTGGGCAAAAACATTCAGTACTTC. The encoded protein is CASSLEGALGKNIQYF. Full variable domain (remainder filled in from reference TRBV7-9 and TRBJ2-4): DTGVSQNPRHKITKRGQNVTFRCDPISEHNRLYWYRQTLGQGPEFLTYFQNEAQLEKSRLLSDRFSAERPKGSFSTLEIQRTEQGDSAMYLCASSLEGALGKNIQYFGAGTRLSVL.

The rearrangement joins TRBV5-1 to TRBJ2-1, with TRBD2 as a possible D gene (6 bases). V gave up 4 bases and J gave up 12 bases, with 20 bases separating them. CDR3 size: 14 residues. The germline gives CDR1 SGHRS, CDR2 YFSETQ. The CDR3 region is CASSIGEASDTQFF. CDR3 coding DNA: TGCGCCAGCAGCATCGGGGAGGCCTCGGATACGCAGTTCTTC.

The genes are TRBV19 and TRBJ1-6; D is uncertain. Between the trimmed V and J ends, which lost 8 bases and 7 bases, there was a span of 15 bases. Germline V gene sequence: CDR1 LNHDA, CDR2 SQIVND (reference sequence). The CDR3 extends over 14 amino acids. The CDR3 reads CASRNLGGNSPLHF. The CDR3 region has the DNA TGTGCCAGTCGCAACCTCGGAGGGAATTCACCCCTCCACTTT.

The V and J genes are TRBV19 and TRBJ2-7, with D perhaps TRBD1 (5 bases). Germline V gene data show CDR1 as LNHDA and CDR2 as SQIVND (reference sequence). With 3 bases removed from V and 4 bases from J, the gap between germline ends came to 10 bases. The CDR3 spans 13 residues. The CDR3 coding sequence is TGTGCCAGTAGTATGACAGCTGTATACGAGCAGTACTTC. Protein: CASSMTAVYEQYF.

This clone was seen only once. Other DNA sequences of this sample code for an identical CDR3. The V gene is TRBV5-1, the J gene TRBJ2-7; TRBD2 might be the D (6 bases). Germline V lookup: CDR1 SGHRS, CDR2 YFSETQ. The ends were cut back, 5 bases at V and 1 base at J, with 13 bases in the middle. There are 14 residues in the CDR3. CDR3 bases: TGCGCCAGCAGTCCCGGGACTCTATCCTACGAGCAGTACTTC. Its protein is CASSPGTLSYEQYF.

This clone was seen a single time. The chain couples TRBV6-5 to TRBJ1-5; 9 nucleotides match TRBD1. CDR3 length equals 15 residues. Germline CDR1 reads MNHEY; CDR2 reads SVGAGI. After removal of 4 bases from V and 2 bases from J, the junction contained 3 bases not matched to a gene. The CDR3 protein is CASSWGQGGNQPQHF. CDR3 nucleotide sequence: TGTGCCAGCAGTTGGGGACAGGGTGGCAATCAGCCCCAGCATTTT.

Points on this clone: Other DNA variants within this sample encode the same CDR3. The chain employs TRBV19 and TRBJ2-3, with D possibly TRBD1 on 6 matching bases. Germline-derived CDR1 and CDR2 are LNHDA and SQIVND (reference sequence). The ends were cut back, 4 bases at V and 1 base at J, with 6 bases in the middle. This CDR3 comprises 13 residues. CDR3 bases: TGTGCCAGTAGTACAGGGGGCACAGATACGCAGTATTTT. Translated: CASSTGGTDTQYF.

The gene calls are TRBV27 and TRBJ2-3, with D hard to call. V was pared by 3 bases and J by 2 bases, with 9 bases between. The length of the CDR3 is 14 residues. The germline gives CDR1 MNHEY, CDR2 SMNVEV (reference sequence). The CDR3 is CASSFGQLTDTQYF. The CDR3 DNA follows: TGTGCCAGCAGTTTTGGGCAGCTCACAGATACGCAGTATTTT.

Regarding this clone: Other DNA sequences in this specimen translate into the identical CDR3. The chain couples TRBV7-9 to TRBJ1-5, with a tentative D call TRBD1 (5 bases). V lost 6 bases and J 2 bases, leaving 11 bases between the germline ends. The CDR3 sequence is 14 residues long. Germline CDR1 and CDR2: SEHNR and FQNEAQ (reference sequence). The CDR3: CASSLTGGNQPQHF. The CDR3 DNA is TGTGCCAGCAGTCTCACAGGAGGCAATCAGCCCCAGCATTTT.

V is TRBV27 and J is TRBJ1-5, with TRBD1 matching over 8 bases. The CDR3 spans 14 residues. The J segment lost 6 bases and the V segment lost 6 bases, leaving 7 bases of the junction unmatched. Looked up from germline, CDR1 is MNHEY and CDR2 is SMNVEV (reference sequence). The CDR3 region is CASRVGQGGQPQHF. CDR3 nucleotides: TGTGCCAGCAGGGTCGGACAGGGAGGTCAGCCCCAGCATTTT.

The rearrangement joins TRBV10-3 to TRBJ1-2; no reliable D call. V lost 0 bases and J lost 1, with 18 bases in between. The V gene's germline CDR1 is ENHRY and CDR2 SYGVKD. This CDR3 is 18 amino acids long. The CDR3 nucleotides are TGTGCCATCAGTGAGTCCCCATCTCGAGGGCCCCGTAACTATGGCTACACCTTC. Translating it yields CAISESPSRGPRNYGYTF.

The chain joins TRBV6-1 to TRBJ2-2, with D possibly being TRBD2 (6 bases). Trimming pared 3 bases from V and 8 bases from J, leaving 10 bases between. Germline CDR1 and CDR2: MNHNS and SASEGT. The CDR3 contains 13 residues. As DNA, the CDR3 is TGTGCCAGCAGTGAGGGACTTTTAGGGGAGCTGTTTTTT. Its protein product is CASSEGLLGELFF.

The chain's CDR3 is CASSLSLDGLSGYTF. For the CDR3, the DNA is TGTGCCAGCAGCTTAAGTCTGGACGGACTTTCTGGCTACACCTTC. This chain connects TRBV7-8 to TRBJ1-2, with unresolved D. The CDR3 contains 15 residues. Trimming removed 2 bases at V and 7 bases at J, with 17 bases between. Germline V gene sequence: CDR1 SGHVS, CDR2 FQNEAQ. Based on the CDR3 plus reference TRBV7-8 and TRBJ1-2, the full variable domain is GAGVSQSPRYKVAKRGQDVALRCDPISGHVSLFWYQQALGQGPEFLTYFQNEAQLDKSGLPSDRFFAERPEGSVSTLKIQRTQQEDSAVYLCASSLSLDGLSGYTFGSGTRLTVV.